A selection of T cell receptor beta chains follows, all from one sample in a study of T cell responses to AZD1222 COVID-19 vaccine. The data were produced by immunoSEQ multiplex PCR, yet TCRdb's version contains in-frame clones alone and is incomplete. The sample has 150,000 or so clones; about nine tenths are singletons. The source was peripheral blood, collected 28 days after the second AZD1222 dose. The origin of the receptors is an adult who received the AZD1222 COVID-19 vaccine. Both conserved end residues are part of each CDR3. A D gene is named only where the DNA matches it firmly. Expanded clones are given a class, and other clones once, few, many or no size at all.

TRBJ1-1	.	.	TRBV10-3	TGTGCCATTTGGACCGGCTGGAACACTGAAGCTTTCTTT	CAIWTGWNTEAFF
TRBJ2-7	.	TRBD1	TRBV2	TGTGCCAGCAGGACCGGGACAGCCTCCTACGAGCAGTACTTC	CASRTGTASYEQYF
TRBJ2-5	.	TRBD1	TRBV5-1	TGCGCCAGCAGCATCTCCGGGACAGAAGAGACCCAGTACTTC	CASSISGTEETQYF
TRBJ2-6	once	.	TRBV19	TGTGCCAGTAGTGTCGACAGGAGAAACTCTGGGGCCAACGTCCTGACTTTC	CASSVDRRNSGANVLTF
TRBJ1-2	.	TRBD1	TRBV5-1	TGCGCCAGCAGAATCGCAGGGGGCCTCTTGATGGACTATGGCTACACCTTC	CASRIAGGLLMDYGYTF
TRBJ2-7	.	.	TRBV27	TGTGCCAGCAGTTTCAGGGGCTACGAGCAGTACTTC	CASSFRGYEQYF
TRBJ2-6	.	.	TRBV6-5	TGTGCCAGCAGTCAGCCCGGGGCCAACGTCCTGACTTTC	CASSQPGANVLTF
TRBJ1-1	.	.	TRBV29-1	TGCAGCGTTGTAGTCTATACTGAAGCTTTCTTT	CSVVVYTEAFF
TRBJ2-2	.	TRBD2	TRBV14	TGTGCCAGTTCGTGGACTAGCGGAGCCACCGGGGAGCTGTTTTTT	CASSWTSGATGELFF
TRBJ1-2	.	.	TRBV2	TGTGCCAGCAGTGAGGGGAAAGTTGACTATGGCTACACCTTC	CASSEGKVDYGYTF
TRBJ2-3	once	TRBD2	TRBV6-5	TGTGCCAGCCGCCTACTAGCGGAGGGGACAGATACGCAGTATTTT	CASRLLAEGTDTQYF
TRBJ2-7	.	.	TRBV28	TGTGCCAGCAGTTTCGGCGGAAACTACGAGCAGTACTTC	CASSFGGNYEQYF
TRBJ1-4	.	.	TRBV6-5	TGTGCCAGCAGTCACGGCGGGAATGAAAAACTGTTTTTT	CASSHGGNEKLFF
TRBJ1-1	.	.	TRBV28	TGTGCCAGCAGTGGATGGGGGAACACTGAAGCTTTCTTT	CASSGWGNTEAFF
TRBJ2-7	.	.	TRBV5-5	TGTGCCAGCAGCTTTAGGTCGGAGTACGAGCAGTACTTC	CASSFRSEYEQYF
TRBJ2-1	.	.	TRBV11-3	TGTGCCAGCAGCTCCGGCGGGACAGCGTATGAGCAGTTCTTC	CASSSGGTAYEQFF
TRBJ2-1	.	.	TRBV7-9	TGTGCCAGCAGCCCGGACAGCCGAAACTACAATGAGCAGTTCTTC	CASSPDSRNYNEQFF
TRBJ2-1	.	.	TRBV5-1	TGCGCCAGCAGCTTGGTTCTAGCCGGTGAGCAGTTCTTC	CASSLVLAGEQFF
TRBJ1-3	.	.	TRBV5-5	TGTGCCAGCAGCCCTACCGGCAGGGCTGGAAACACCATATATTTT	CASSPTGRAGNTIYF
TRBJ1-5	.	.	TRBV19	TGTGCCAGTAGTCCCCGTCAGGGAAATAGCAATCAGCCCCAGCATTTT	CASSPRQGNSNQPQHF
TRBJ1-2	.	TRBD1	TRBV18	TGTGCCAGCTCACCAGGGCAGGGGGCAACGACCCGTGGCTACACCTTC	CASSPGQGATTRGYTF
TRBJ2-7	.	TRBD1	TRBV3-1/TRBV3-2	TGTGCCAGCAGCCAAGACTCCAGGGGGCGCAAAGGGTACGAGCAGTACTTC	CASSQDSRGRKGYEQYF
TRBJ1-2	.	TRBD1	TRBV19	TGTGCCAGTAGTCGAGGGGGCCCCGGGACAGACTATGGCTACACCTTC	CASSRGGPGTDYGYTF
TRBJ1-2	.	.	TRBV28	TGTGCCAGCAGTTTAGCGCGGGGCTACACCTTC	CASSLARGYTF
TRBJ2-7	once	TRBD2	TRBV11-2	TGTGCCAGCAGCTCCAGACGGACTAGCGGAAGCTACGAGCAGTACTTC	CASSSRRTSGSYEQYF
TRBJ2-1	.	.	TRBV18	TGTGCCAGCTCAAAGGGAGCCGGGTCCGATGAGCAGTTCTTC	CASSKGAGSDEQFF
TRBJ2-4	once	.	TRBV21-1	TGTGCCAGCTTGGGGGCAGCAAGAGCCAAAAACATTCAGTACTTC	CASLGAARAKNIQYF
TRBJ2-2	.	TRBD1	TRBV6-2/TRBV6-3	TGTGCCAGCAGTTCGGGACAGGGCCACGGGGAGCTGTTTTTT	CASSSGQGHGELFF
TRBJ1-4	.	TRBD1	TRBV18	TGTGCCAGCTCACAAACCGGGACAGGGAATGAAAAACTGTTTTTT	CASSQTGTGNEKLFF
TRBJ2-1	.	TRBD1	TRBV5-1	TGCGCCAGCAGCAATCCCCGGGACAGGGGGCGCGCGCTCAATGAGCAGTTCTTC	CASSNPRDRGRALNEQFF
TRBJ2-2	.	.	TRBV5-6	TGTGCCAGCAGCTTGGACAGTGCGAACACCGGGGAGCTGTTTTTT	CASSLDSANTGELFF
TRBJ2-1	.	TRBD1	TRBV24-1	TGTGCCACCAGTGATTTAACAGGGGGCCATGAGCAGTTCTTC	CATSDLTGGHEQFF
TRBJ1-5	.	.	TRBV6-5	TGTGCCAGCAGCACTTCGGGAGGGGGTCTGCCCCAGCATTTT	CASSTSGGGLPQHF
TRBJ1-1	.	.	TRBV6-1	TGTGCCAGCAGTGAAGGGGTGCACACTGAAGCTTTCTTT	CASSEGVHTEAFF
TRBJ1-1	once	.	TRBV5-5	TGTGCCAGCAGCTTTTCCCCAGAGATGAACACTGAAGCTTTCTTT	CASSFSPEMNTEAFF
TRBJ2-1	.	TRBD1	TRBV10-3	TGTGCCATCAGCACCGGGACAGGGGTCTCTGAGCAGTTCTTC	CAISTGTGVSEQFF
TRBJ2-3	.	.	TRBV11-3	TGTGCCAGCAGTTCCCGCACAGATACGCAGTATTTT	CASSSRTDTQYF
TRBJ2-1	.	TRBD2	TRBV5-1	TGCGCCAGCAGTTTGGCCGGGACTAGCGGGAGGAGGATTGAGCAGTTCTTC	CASSLAGTSGRRIEQFF
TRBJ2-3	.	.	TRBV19	TGTGCCAGTAGTATTAGAACAGGGCAGGGACTCACAGATACGCAGTATTTT	CASSIRTGQGLTDTQYF
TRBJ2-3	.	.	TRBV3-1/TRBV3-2	TGTGCCAGCAGCCAAGACGGGACCCAAGGCACAGATACGCAGTATTTT	CASSQDGTQGTDTQYF
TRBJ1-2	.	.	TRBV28	TGTGCCAGCAGTTTGTCCAGGGATGCCTATGGCTACACCTTC	CASSLSRDAYGYTF
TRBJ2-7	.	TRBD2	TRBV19	TGTGCCAGTAGTCTGGGACTAGCGGGAGTTATCGAGCAGTACTTC	CASSLGLAGVIEQYF
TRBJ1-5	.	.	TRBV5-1	TGCGCCAGCAGCGCTGGTGGATTGGGGGCTCAGCCCCAGCATTTT	CASSAGGLGAQPQHF
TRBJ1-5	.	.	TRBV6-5	TGTGCCAGCAGACGGGGCGCTAGCAATCAGCCCCAGCATTTT	CASRRGASNQPQHF
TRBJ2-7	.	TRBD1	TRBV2	TGTGCCAGCAGCCCGGGACAGGGGACCTACGAGCAGTACTTC	CASSPGQGTYEQYF
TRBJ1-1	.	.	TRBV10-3	TGTGCCATCAGTGAGTCTGGGCAGGGCGCTGAAGCTTTCTTT	CAISESGQGAEAFF
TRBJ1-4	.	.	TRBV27	TGTGCCAGCCGGCCTCTACGAGATGAAAAACTGTTTTTT	CASRPLRDEKLFF
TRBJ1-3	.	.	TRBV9	TGTGCCAGCAGCCCCCGGGGAAGGGCCCCCCGCTCTGGAAACACCATATATTTT	CASSPRGRAPRSGNTIYF
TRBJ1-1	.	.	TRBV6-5	TGTGCCAGCAGGCCGGCAGGGGATCGCACTGAAGCTTTCTTT	CASRPAGDRTEAFF
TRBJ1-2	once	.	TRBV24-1	TGTGCCACCAGTGCTATCACACCCCCGACATCCCTTCCAAACTATGGCTACACCTTC	CATSAITPPTSLPNYGYTF
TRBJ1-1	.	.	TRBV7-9	TGTGCCAGCAGCTTTGACGGGAACACTGAAGCTTTCTTT	CASSFDGNTEAFF
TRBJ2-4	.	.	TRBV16	TGTGCCAGCAGCCTCAAAGGTGAGGACATCAAAAACATTCAGTACTTC	CASSLKGEDIKNIQYF